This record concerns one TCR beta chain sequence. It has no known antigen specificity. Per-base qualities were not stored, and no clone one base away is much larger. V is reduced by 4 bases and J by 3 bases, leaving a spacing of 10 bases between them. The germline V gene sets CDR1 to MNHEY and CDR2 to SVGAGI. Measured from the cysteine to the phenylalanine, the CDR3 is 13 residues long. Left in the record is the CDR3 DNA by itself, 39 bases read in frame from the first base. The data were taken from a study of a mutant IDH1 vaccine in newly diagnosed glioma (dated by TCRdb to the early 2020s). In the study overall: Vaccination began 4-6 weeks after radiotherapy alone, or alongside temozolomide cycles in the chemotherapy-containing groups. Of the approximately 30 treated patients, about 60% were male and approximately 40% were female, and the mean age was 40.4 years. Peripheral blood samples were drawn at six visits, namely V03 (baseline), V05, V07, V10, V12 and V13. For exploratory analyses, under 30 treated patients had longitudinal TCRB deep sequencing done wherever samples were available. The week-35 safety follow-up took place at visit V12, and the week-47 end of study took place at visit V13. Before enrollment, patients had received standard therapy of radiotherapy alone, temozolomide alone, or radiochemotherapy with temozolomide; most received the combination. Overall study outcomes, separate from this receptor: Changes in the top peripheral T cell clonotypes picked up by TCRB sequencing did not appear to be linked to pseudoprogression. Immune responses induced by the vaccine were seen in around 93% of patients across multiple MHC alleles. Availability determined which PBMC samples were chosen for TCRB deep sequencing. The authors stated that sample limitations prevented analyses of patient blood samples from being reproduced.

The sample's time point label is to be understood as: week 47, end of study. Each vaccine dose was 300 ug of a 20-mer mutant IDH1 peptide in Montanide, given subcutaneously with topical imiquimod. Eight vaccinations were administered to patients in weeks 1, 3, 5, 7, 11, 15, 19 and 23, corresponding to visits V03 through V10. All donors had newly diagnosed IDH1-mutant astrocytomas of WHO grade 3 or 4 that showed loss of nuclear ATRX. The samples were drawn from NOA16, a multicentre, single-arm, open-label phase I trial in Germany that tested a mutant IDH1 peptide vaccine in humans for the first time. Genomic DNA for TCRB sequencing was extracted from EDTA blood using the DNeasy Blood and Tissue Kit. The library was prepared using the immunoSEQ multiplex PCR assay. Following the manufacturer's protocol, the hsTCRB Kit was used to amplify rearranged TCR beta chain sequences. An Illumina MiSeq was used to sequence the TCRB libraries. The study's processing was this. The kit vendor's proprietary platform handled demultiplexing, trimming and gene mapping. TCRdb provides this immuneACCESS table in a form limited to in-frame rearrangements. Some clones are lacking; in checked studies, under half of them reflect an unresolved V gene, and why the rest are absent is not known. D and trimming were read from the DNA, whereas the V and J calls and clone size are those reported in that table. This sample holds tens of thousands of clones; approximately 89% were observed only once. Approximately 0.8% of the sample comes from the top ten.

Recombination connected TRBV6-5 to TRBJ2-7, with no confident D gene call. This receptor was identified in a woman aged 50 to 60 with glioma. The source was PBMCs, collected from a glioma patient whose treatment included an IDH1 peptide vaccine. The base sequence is TGTGCCAGCAGTTCGTCATTCGGCTACGAGCAGTACTTC. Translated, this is CASSSSFGYEQYF.